This T cell receptor beta chain was captured in a study of control samples from healthy donors and cancer patients. V was cut by 5 bases and J by 7 bases, with 14 bases left in between. The CDR3 totals 13 residues. Looked up from germline, CDR1 is MDHEN and CDR2 is SYDVKM. TCRdb keeps only in-frame clones here, not all; method: immunoSEQ multiplex PCR. The sample has 120,000 or so clones, around 87% seen once; the top ten hold more than 8%. Specimen: blood. The TCR was taken from a man aged 40-49 years in good health. The V gene is TRBV28, the J gene TRBJ1-2; D call uncertain. This CDR3 reads CASSPITNGGYTF. The CDR3 nucleotides are TGTGCCAGCAGTCCTATAACTAACGGTGGCTACACCTTC.